This TCR beta chain was sequenced for a study of blood T cell repertoires in COVID-19. Turning to the study itself: Acute and convalescent COVID-19 specimens originated in the United States, Italy and Spain. PBMCs, B-cell-depleted T cells, or T cells provided the cDNA or gDNA that made up the material.

How the authors handled the data: From reference gene primer amplification, estimates of nucleated cell counts were derived. Clones were sequenced by immunoSEQ multiplex PCR, and TCRdb holds only the in-frame ones, with some missing. The V and J calls and clone size come from that table; D and trimming were worked out from the DNA. The sample has 85,000 to 100,000 clones, about 84% seen once. CDR3 length: 12 residues. Germline V CDR1 and CDR2: LNHNV, YYDKDF (reference sequence). With 5 bases removed from V and 5 bases from J, the gap between germline ends came to 10 bases. This chain joins TRBV15 and TRBJ2-7; possible D gene TRBD2, 6 bases. This TCR derives from a human donor in a cohort sampled during active COVID-19. The sequenced material came from peripheral blood. The CDR3 spells CATSGDFNEQYF. The CDR3 DNA reads TGTGCCACCAGCGGGGACTTCAACGAGCAGTACTTC.